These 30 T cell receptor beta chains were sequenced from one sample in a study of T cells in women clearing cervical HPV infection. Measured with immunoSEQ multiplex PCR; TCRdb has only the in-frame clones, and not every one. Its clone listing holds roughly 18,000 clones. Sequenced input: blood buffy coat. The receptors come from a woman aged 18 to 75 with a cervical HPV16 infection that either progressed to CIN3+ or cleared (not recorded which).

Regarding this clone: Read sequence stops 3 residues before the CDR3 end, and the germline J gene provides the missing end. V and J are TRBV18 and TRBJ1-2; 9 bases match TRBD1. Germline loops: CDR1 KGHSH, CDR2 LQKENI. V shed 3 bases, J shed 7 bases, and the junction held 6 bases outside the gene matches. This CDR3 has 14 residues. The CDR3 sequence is CASSPTDRGRGYTF. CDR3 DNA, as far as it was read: TGTGCCAGCTCACCTACGGACAGGGGCCGTGGC. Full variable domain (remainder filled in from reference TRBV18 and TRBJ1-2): NAGVMQNPRHLVRRRGQEARLRCSPMKGHSHVYWYRQLPEEGLKFMVYLQKENIIDESGMPKERFSAEFPKEGPSILRIQQVVRGDSAAYFCASSPTDRGRGYTFGSGTRLTVV.

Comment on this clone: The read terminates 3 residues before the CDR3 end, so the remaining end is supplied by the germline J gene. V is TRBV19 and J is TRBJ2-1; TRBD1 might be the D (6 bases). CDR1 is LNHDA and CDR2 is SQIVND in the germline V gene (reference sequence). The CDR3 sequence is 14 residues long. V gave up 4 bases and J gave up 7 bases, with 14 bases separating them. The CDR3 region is CASSTGQKSNEQFF. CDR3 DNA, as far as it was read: TGTGCCAGTAGTACAGGACAGAAATCGAATGAG.

The chain's CDR3 is CASSPPPTGNGEQYF. Incomplete CDR3 DNA: TGTGCCAGCAGCCCGCCCCCGACAGGGAATGGCGAG. V gene TRBV3-1 (or the pseudogene TRBV3-2) combines with J gene TRBJ2-7; 7 bases are shared with TRBD1. With the read ending 3 residues before the CDR3 end, the germline J gene is used to fill in that end. Germline values: CDR1 LGHDT, CDR2 YNNKEL (reference sequence). With 4 bases clipped from V and 6 bases from J, the junction kept 12 bases outside the gene matches. This CDR3 comprises 15 residues.

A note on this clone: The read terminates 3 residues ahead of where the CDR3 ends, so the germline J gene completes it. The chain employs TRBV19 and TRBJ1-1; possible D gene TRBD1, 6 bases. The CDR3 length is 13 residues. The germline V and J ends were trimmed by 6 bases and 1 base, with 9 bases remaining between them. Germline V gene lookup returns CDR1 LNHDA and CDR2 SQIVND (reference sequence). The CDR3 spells CASRRGRNTEAFF. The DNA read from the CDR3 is TGTGCCAGTAGGAGGGGGAGGAACACTGAA.

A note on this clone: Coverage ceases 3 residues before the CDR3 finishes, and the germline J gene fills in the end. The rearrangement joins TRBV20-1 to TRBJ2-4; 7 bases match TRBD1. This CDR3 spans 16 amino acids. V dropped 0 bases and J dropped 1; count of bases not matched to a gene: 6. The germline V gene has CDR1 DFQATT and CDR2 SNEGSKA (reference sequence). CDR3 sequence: CSAREPLTGAKNIQYF. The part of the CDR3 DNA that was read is TGCAGTGCTAGAGAGCCTCTGACAGGGGCCAAAAACATT.

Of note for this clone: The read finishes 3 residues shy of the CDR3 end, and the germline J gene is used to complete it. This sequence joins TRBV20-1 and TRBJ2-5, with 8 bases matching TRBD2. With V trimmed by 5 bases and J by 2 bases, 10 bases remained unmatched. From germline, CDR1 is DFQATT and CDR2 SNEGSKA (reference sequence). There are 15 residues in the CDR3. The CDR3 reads CSAGPGGGLQETQYF. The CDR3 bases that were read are TGCAGTGCTGGGCCGGGCGGGGGGCTGCAAGAGACC.

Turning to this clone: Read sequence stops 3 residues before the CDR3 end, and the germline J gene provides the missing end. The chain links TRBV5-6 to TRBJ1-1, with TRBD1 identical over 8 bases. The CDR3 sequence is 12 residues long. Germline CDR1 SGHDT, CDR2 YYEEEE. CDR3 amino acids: CASSLGRQGAFF. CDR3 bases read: TGTGCCAGCAGCTTGGGTCGACAGGGG. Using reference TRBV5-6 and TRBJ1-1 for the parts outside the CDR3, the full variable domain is DAGVTQSPTHLIKTRGQQVTLRCSPKSGHDTVSWYQQALGQGPQFIFQYYEEEERQRGNFPDRFSGHQFPNYSSELNVNALLLGDSALYLCASSLGRQGAFFGQGTRLTVV.

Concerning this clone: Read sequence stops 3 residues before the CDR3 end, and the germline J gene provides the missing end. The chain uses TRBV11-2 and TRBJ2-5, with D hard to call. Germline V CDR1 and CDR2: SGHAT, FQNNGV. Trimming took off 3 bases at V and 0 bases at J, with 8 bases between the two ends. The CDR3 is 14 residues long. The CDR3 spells CASSLFSHQETQYF. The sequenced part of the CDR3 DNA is TGTGCCAGCAGCTTGTTTTCTCACCAAGAGACC. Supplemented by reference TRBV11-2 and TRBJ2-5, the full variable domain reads EAGVAQSPRYKIIEKRQSVAFWCNPISGHATLYWYQQILGQGPKLLIQFQNNGVVDDSQLPKDRFSAERLKGVDSTLKIQPAKLEDSAVYLCASSLFSHQETQYFGPGTRLLVL.

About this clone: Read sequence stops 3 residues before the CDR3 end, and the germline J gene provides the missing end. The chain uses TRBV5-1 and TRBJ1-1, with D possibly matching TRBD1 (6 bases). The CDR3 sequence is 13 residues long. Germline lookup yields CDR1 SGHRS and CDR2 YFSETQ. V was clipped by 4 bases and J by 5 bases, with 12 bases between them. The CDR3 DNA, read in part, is TGCGCCAGCAGCACCGATCAGGGGACTGAA. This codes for CASSTDQGTE. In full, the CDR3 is CASSTDQGTEAFF.

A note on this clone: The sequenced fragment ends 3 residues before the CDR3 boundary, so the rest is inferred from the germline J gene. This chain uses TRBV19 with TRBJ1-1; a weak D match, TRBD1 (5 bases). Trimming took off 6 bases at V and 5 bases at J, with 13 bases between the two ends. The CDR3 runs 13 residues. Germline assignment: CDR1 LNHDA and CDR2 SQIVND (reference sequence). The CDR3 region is CASRYQGRTEAFF. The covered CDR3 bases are TGTGCCAGTAGATATCAGGGCAGGACTGAA.

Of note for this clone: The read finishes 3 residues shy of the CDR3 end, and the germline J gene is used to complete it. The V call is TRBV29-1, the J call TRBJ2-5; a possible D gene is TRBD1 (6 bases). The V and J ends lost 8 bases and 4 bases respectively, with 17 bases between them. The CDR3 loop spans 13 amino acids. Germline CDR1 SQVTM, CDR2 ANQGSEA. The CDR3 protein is CSSGTLLGETQYF. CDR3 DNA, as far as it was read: TGCAGCTCCGGGACACTTCTTGGAGAGACC.

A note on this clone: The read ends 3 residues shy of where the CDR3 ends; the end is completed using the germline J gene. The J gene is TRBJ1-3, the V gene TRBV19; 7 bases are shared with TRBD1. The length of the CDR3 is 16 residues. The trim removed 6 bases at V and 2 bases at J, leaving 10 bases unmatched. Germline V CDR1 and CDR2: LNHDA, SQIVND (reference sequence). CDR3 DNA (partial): TGTGCCAGTAGCGGAACAGGGGTCGGCCCTGGAAACACC. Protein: CASSGTGVGPGNT. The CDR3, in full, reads CASSGTGVGPGNTIYF.

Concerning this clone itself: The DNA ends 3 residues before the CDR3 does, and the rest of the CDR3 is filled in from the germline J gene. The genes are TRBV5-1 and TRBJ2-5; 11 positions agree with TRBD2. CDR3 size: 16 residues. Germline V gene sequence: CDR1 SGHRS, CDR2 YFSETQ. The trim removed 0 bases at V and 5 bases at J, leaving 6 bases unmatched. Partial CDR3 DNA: TGCGCCAGCAGCTTGGCTAGCGGGAGGTCTTGGGAGACC. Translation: CASSLASGRSWET. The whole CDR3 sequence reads CASSLASGRSWETQYF.

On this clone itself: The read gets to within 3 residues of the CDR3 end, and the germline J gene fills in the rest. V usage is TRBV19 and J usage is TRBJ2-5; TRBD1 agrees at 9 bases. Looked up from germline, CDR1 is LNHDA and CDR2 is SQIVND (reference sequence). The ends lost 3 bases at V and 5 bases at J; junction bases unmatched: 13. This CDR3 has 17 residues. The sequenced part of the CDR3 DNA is TGTGCCAGTAGTATCCGGGACAGGGCCCCTTGGGGTGAGACC. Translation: CASSIRDRAPWGET. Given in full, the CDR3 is CASSIRDRAPWGETQYF.

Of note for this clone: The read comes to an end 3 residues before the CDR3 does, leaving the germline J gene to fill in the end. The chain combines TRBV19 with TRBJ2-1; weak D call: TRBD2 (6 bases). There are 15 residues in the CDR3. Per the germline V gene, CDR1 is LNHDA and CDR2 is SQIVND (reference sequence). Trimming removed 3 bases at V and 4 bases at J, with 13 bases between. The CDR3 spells CASSITAGLYNEQFF. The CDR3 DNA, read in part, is TGTGCCAGTAGTATTACAGCGGGCCTATACAATGAG.

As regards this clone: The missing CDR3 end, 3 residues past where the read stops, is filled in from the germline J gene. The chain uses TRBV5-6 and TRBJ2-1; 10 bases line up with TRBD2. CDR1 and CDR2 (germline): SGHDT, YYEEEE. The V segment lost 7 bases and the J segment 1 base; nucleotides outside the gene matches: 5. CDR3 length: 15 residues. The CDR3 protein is CASPGTSVSYNEQFF. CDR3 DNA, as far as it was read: TGTGCCAGCCCCGGGACTAGCGTATCCTACAATGAG.

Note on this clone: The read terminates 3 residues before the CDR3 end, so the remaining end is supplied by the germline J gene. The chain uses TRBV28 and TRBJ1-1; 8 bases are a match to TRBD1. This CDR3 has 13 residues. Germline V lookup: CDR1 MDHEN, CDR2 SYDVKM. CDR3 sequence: CASSSGQVVRAFF. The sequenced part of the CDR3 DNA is TGTGCCAGCAGTTCGGGACAGGTGGTGCGG.

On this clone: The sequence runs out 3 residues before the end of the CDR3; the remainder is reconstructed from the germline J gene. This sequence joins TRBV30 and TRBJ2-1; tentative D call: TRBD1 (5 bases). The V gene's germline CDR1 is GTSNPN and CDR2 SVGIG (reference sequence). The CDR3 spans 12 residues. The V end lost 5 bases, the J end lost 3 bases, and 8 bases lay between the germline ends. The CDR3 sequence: CAWETVYNEQFF. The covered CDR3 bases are TGTGCCTGGGAGACAGTCTACAATGAG.

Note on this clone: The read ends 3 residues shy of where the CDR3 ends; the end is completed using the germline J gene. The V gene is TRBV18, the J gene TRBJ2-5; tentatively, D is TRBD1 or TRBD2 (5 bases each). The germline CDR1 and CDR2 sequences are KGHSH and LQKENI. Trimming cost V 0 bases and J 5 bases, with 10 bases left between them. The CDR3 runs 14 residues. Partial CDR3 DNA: TGTGCCAGCTCACCACCGAGGGGTGATGAGACC. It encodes CASSPPRGDET. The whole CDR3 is CASSPPRGDETQYF.

The CDR3: CASGRGQPQETQYF. The DNA read from the CDR3 is TGCGCCAGCGGAAGGGGACAGCCCCAAGAGACC. V and J are TRBV5-1 and TRBJ2-5; 7 nucleotides agree with TRBD1. The read stops 3 residues short of the end of the CDR3; the missing end is completed from the germline J gene. The germline V gene has CDR1 SGHRS and CDR2 YFSETQ. V lost 7 bases to trimming and J lost 1 base; unmatched junction nucleotides: 7. CDR3 length equals 14 residues.

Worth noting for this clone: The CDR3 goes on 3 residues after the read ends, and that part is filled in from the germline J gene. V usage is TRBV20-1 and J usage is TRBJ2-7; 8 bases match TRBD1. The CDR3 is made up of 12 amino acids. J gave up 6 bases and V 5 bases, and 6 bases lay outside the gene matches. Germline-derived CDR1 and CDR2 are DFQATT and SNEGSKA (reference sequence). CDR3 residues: CSADRGRAEQYF. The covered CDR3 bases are TGCAGTGCTGACAGGGGAAGGGCCGAG.

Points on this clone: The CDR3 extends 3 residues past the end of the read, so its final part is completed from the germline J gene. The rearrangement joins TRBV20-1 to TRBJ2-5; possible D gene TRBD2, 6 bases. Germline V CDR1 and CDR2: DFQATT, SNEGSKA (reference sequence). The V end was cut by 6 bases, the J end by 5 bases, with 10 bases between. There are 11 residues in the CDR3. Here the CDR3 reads CSARLGETQYF. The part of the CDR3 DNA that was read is TGCAGTGCCCGACTAGGGGAGACC.

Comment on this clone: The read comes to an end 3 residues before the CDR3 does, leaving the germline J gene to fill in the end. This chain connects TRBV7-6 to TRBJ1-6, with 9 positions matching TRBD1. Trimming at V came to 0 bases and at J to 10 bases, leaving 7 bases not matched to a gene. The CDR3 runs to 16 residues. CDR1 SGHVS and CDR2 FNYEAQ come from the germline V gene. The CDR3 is CASSLARTGANSPLHF. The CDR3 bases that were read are TGTGCCAGCAGCTTAGCTAGGACAGGGGCGAACTCACCC.

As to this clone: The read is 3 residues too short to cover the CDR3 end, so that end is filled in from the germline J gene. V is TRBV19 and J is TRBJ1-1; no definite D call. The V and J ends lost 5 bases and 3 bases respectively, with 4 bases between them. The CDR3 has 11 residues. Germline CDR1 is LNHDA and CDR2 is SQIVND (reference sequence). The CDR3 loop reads CASSFDTEAFF. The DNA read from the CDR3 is TGTGCCAGTAGTTTCGACACTGAA.

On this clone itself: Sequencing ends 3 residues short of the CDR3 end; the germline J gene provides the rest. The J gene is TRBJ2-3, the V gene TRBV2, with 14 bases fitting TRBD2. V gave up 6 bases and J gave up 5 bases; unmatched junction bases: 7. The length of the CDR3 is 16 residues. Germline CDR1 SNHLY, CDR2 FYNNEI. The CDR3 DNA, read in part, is TGTGCCAGCAGAACCGGGACTAGCGGGAGTCTAGATACG. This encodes CASRTGTSGSLDT. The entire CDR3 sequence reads CASRTGTSGSLDTQYF. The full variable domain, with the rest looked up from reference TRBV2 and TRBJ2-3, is EPEVTQTPSHQVTQMGQEVILRCVPISNHLYFYWYRQILGQKVEFLVSFYNNEISEKSEIFDDQFSVERPDGSNFTLKIRSTKLEDSAMYFCASRTGTSGSLDTQYFGPGTRLTVL.

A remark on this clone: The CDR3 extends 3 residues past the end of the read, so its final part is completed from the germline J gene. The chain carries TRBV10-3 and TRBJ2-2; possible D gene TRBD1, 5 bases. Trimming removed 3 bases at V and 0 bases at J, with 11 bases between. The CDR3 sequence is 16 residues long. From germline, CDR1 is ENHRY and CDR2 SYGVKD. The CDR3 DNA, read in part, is TGTGCCATCAGTGATAGGACACCCGCGAACACCGGGGAG. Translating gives CAISDRTPANTGE. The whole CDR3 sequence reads CAISDRTPANTGELFF.

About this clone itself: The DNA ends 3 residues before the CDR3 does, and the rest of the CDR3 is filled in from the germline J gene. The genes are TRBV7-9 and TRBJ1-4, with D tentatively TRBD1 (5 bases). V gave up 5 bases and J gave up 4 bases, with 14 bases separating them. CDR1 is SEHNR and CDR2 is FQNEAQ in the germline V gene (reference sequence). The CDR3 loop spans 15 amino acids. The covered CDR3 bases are TGTGCCAGCAGCCTCGCGGGGGGTCTTAATGAAAAA. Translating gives CASSLAGGLNEK. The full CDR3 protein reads CASSLAGGLNEKLFF.

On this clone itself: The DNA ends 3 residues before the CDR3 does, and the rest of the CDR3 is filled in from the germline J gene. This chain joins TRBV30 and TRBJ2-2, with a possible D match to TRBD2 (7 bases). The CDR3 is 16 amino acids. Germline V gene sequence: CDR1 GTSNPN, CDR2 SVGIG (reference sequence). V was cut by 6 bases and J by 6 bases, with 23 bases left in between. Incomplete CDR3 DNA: TGTGCCTGTTCCCGTGGGGGGGGGCCCTCGGCCGGGGAG. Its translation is CACSRGGGPSAGE. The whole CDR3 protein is CACSRGGGPSAGELFF.

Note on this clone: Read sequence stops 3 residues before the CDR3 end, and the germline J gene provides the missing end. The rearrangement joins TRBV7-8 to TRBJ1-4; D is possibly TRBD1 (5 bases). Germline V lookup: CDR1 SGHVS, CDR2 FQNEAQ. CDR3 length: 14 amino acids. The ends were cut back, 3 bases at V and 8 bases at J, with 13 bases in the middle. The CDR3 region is CASSFQGLGEKLFF. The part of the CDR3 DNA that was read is TGTGCCAGCAGCTTCCAGGGATTGGGCGAAAAA.

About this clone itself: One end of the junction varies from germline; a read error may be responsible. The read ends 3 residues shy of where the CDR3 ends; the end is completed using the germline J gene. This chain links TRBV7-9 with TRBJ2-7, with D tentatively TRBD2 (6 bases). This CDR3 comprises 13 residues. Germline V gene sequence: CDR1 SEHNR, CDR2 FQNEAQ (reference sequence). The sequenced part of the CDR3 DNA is TGTTCCAGCAGCTCGGGACTGGCCTACGAG. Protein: CSSSSGLAYE. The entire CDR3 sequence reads CSSSSGLAYEQYF.